This T cell receptor (beta chain) was identified during a study of technical replicates of blood from a handful of donors. CDR1 and CDR2 (germline): MNHEY, SVGAGI. V lost 9 bases to trimming and J lost 6 bases; unmatched junction nucleotides: 11. This CDR3 contains 15 residues. The method was immunoSEQ multiplex PCR; TCRdb's version includes in-frame clones alone and lacks a portion of them. The data contain about 84,000 clones, just under 95% of them singletons. The chain is built from TRBV6-5 and TRBJ2-2; 9 positions match TRBD1. The sample consisted of T cells isolated from PBMCs. This receptor was obtained from a human donor in good health. CDR3: CASGLGQGRAGELFF. The CDR3 nucleotides are TGTGCCAGTGGTCTGGGACAGGGCAGAGCCGGGGAGCTGTTTTTT.